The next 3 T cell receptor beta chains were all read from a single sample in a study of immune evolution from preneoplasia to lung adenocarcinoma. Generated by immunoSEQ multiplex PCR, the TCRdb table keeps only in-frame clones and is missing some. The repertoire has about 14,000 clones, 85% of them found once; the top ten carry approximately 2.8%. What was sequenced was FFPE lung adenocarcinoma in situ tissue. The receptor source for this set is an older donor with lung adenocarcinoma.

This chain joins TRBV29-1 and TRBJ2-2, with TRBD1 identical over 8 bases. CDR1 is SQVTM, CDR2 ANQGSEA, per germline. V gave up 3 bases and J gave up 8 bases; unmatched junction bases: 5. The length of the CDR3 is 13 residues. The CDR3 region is CSVDTDRAGELFF. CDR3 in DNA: TGCAGCGTTGATACGGACAGGGCTGGGGAGCTGTTTTTT.

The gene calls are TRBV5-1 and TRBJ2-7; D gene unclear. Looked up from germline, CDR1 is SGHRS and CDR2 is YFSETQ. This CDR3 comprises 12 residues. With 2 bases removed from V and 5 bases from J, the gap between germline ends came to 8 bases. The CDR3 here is CASSLGGDEQYF. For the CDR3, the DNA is TGCGCCAGCAGCTTAGGCGGAGACGAGCAGTACTTC.

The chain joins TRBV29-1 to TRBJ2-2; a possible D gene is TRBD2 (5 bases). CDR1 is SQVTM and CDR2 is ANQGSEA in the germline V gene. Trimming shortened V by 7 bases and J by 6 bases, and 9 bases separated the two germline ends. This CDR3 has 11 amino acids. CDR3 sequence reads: CSGKEAGELFF. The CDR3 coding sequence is TGCAGCGGCAAGGAGGCCGGGGAGCTGTTTTTT.